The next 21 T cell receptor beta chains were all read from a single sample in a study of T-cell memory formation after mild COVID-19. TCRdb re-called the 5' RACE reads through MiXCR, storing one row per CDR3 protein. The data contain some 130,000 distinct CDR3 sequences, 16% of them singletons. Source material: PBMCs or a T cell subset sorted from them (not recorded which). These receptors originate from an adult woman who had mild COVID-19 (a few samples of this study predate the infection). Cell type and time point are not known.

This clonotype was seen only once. Here the CDR3 DNA reads TGTGCCAGCGGGGAGGGACAGCCTGATGACTACGAGCAGTACTTC. Protein product: CASGEGQPDDYEQYF. The chain uses TRBV15 and TRBJ2-7; D might be TRBD1 or TRBD2, each matching 7 bases. The germline V and J ends were trimmed by 10 bases and 3 bases, with 22 bases remaining between them. Germline V gene sequence: CDR1 LNHNV, CDR2 YYDKDF (reference sequence). This CDR3 is built from 15 residues.

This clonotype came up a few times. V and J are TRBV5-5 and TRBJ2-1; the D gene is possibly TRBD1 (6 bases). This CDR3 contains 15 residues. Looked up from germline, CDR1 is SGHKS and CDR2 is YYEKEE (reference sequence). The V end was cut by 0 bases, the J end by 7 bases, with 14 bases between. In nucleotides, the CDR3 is TGTGCCAGCAGCTTGGCCGGACAGTCCGTTAATGAGCAGTTCTTC. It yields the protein CASSLAGQSVNEQFF. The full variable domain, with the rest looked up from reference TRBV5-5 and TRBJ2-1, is DAGVTQSPTHLIKTRGQQVTLRCSPISGHKSVSWYQQVLGQGPQFIFQYYEKEERGRGNFPDRFSARQFPNYSSELNVNALLLGDSALYLCASSLAGQSVNEQFFGPGTRLTVL.

As DNA, the CDR3 is TGTGCCAGCTTACGGGCTAGCGGGAGGGGAACAGATACGCAGTATTTT. Protein sequence: CASLRASGRGTDTQYF. The chain employs TRBV7-8 and TRBJ2-3; TRBD2 agrees at 12 bases. From germline, CDR1 is SGHVS and CDR2 FQNEAQ. The CDR3 totals 16 residues. V lost 8 bases to trimming and J lost 3 bases; unmatched junction nucleotides: 9.

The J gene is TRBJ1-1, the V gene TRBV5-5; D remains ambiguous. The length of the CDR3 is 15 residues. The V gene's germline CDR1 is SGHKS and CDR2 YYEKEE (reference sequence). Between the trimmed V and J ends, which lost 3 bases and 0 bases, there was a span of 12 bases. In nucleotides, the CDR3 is TGTGCCAGCAGCTCGAGCCCCGTTCTGAACACTGAAGCTTTCTTT. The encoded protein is CASSSSPVLNTEAFF.

Written as DNA, the CDR3 is TGTGCCAGCAGCTTAGGACAAAGGGGCGGGGAGCTGTTTTTT. It is translated as CASSLGQRGGELFF. This chain uses TRBV7-6 with TRBJ2-2, with D perhaps matching TRBD1 (5 bases). Germline CDR1 is SGHVS and CDR2 is FNYEAQ. Trimming stripped 1 base from V and 7 bases from J, with 10 bases between. CDR3 length: 14 residues.

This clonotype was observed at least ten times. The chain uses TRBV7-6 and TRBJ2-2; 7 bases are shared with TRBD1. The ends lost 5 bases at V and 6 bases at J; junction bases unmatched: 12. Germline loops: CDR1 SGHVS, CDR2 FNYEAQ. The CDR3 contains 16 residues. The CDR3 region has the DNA TGTGCCAGCAGCCAAAGTCGCCTTCAGGGGGCCGGGGAGCTGTTTTTT. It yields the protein CASSQSRLQGAGELFF.

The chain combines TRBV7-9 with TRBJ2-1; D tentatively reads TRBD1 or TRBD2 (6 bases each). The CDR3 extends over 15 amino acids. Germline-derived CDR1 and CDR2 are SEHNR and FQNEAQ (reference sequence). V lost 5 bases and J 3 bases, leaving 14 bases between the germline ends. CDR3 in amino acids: CASSGGGPHYNEQFF. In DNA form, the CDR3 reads TGTGCCAGCAGCGGAGGGGGGCCTCACTACAATGAGCAGTTCTTC.

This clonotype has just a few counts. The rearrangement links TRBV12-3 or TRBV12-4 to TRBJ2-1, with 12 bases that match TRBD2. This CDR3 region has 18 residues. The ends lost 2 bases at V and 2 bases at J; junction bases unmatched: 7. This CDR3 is CASSLRLAGGRTYNEQFF. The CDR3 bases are TGTGCCAGCAGTTTACGGCTAGCGGGAGGGCGCACCTACAATGAGCAGTTCTTC.

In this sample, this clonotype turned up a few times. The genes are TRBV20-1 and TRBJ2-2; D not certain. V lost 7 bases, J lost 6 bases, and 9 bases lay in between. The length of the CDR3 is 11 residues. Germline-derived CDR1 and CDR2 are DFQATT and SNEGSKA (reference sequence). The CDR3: CSEDGSGELFF. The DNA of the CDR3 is TGCAGTGAAGACGGGTCCGGGGAGCTGTTTTTT.

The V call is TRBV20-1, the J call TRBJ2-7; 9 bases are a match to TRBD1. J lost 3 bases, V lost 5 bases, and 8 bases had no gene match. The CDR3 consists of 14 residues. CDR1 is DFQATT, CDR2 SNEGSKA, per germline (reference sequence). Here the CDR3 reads CSASTGGGFYEQYF. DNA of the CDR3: TGCAGTGCTTCGACAGGGGGAGGCTTCTACGAGCAGTACTTC.

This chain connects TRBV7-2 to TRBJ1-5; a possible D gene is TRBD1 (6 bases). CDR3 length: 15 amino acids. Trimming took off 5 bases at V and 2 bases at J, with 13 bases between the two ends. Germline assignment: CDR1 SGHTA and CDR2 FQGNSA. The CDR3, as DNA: TGTGCCAGCAGCGCTGGAGGGGGTGGCAATCAGCCCCAGCATTTT. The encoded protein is CASSAGGGGNQPQHF.

This CDR3 reads CSARERGQGYTEAFF. The CDR3 DNA is TGCAGTGCTAGAGAGCGCGGGCAGGGGTACACTGAAGCTTTCTTT. The chain joins TRBV20-1 to TRBJ1-1; perhaps TRBD1 as D (6 bases). CDR1 DFQATT and CDR2 SNEGSKA come from the germline V gene (reference sequence). The CDR3 has 15 residues. V lost 0 bases and J 3 bases, leaving 14 bases between the germline ends.

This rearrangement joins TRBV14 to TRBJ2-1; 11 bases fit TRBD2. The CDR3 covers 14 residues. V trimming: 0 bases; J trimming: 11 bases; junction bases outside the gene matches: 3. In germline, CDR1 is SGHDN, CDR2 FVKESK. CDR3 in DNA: TGTGCCAGCAGCCAAGAGACTAGCGGGACCCAGCAGTTCTTC. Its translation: CASSQETSGTQQFF.

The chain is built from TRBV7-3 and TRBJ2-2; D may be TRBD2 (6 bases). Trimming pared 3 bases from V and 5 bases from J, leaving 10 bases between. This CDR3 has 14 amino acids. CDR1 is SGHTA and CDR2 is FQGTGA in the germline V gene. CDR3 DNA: TGTGCCAGCAGCTTGCGGGACTTGACCGGGGAGCTGTTTTTT. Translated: CASSLRDLTGELFF.

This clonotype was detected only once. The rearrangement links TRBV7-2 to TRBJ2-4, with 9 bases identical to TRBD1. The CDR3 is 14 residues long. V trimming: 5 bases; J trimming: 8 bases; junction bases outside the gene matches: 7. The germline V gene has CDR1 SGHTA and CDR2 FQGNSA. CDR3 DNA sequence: TGTGCCAGCAGCCGCACAGGGGGCTTGGACATTCAGTACTTC. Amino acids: CASSRTGGLDIQYF.

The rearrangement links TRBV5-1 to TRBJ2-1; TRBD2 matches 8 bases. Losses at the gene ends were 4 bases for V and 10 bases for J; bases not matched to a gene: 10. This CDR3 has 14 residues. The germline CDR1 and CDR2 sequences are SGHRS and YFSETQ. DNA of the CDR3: TGCGCCAGCAGCCCTCCCTGGGCTAGCGGGGAGCAGTTCTTC. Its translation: CASSPPWASGEQFF. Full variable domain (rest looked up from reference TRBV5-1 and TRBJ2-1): KAGVTQTPRYLIKTRGQQVTLSCSPISGHRSVSWYQQTPGQGLQFLFEYFSETQRNKGNFPGRFSGRQFSNSRSEMNVSTLELGDSALYLCASSPPWASGEQFFGPGTRLTVL.

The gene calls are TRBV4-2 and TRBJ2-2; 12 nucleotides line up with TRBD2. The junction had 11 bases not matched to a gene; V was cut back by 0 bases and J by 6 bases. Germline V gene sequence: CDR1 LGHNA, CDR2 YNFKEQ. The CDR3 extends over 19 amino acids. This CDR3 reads CASSQESAVLAGGPGELFF. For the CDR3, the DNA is TGTGCCAGCAGCCAAGAAAGCGCTGTTCTAGCGGGGGGGCCCGGGGAGCTGTTTTTT.

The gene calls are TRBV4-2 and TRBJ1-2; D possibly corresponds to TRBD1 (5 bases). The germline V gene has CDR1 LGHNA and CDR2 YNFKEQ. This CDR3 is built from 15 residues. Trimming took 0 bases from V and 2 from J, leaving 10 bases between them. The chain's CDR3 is CASSQDMTENYGYTF. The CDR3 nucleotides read TGTGCCAGCAGCCAAGATATGACAGAGAACTATGGCTACACCTTC.

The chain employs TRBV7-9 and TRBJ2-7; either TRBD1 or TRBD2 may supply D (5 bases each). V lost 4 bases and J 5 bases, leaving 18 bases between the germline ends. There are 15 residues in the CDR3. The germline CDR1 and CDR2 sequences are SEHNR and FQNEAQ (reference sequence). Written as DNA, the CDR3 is TGTGCCAGCAGCTCCCCCCGGGACCCCCTCGACGAGCAGTACTTC. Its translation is CASSSPRDPLDEQYF.

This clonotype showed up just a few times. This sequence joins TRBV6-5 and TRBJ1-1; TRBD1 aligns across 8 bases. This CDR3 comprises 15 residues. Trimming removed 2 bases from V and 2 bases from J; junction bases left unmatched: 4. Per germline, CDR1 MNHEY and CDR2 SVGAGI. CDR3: CASSYTGGGNTEAFF. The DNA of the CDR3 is TGTGCCAGCAGTTACACAGGGGGTGGTAACACTGAAGCTTTCTTT.

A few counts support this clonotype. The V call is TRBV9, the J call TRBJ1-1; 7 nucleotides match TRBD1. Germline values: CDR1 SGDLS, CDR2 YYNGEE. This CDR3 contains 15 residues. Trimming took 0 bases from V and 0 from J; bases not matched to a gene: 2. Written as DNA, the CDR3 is TGTGCCAGCAGCGTAGCCAGGGGGATGAACACTGAAGCTTTCTTT. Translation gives CASSVARGMNTEAFF.